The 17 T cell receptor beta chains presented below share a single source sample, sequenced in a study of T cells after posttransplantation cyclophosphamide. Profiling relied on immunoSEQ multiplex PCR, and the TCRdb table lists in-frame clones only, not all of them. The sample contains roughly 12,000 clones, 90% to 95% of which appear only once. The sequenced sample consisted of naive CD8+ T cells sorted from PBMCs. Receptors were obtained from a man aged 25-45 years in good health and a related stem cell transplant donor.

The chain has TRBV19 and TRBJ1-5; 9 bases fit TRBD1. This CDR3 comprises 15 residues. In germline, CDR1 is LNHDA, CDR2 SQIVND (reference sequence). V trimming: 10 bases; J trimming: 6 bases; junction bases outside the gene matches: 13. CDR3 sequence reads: CATRELQGAGQPQHF. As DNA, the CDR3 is TGTGCCACACGAGAGCTACAGGGGGCCGGTCAGCCCCAGCATTTT.

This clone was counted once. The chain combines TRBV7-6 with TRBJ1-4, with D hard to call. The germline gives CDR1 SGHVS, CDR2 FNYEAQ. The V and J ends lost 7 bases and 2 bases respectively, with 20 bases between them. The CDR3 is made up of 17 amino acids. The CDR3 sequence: CASTPLREGGTNEKLFF. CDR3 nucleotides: TGTGCCAGCACCCCCCTCCGTGAGGGCGGCACTAATGAAAAACTGTTTTTT.

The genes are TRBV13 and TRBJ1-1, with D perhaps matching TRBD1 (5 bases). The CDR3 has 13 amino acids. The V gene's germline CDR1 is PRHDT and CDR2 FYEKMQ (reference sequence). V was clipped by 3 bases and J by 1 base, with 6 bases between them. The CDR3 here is CASSFRENTEAFF. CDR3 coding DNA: TGTGCCAGCAGCTTCAGGGAGAACACTGAAGCTTTCTTT.

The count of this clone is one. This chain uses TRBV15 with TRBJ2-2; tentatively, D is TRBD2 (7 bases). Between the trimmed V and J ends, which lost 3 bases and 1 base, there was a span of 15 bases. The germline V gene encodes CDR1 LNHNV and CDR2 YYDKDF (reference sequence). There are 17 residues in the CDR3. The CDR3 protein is CATSREGGTVNTGELFF. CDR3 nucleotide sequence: TGTGCCACCAGCAGGGAGGGGGGGACGGTGAACACCGGGGAGCTGTTTTTT.

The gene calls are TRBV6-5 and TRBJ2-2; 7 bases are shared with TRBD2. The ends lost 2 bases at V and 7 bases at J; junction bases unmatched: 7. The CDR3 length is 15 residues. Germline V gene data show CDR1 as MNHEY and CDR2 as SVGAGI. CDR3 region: CASSYGLGFGGELFF. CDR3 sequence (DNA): TGTGCCAGCAGTTACGGACTAGGATTCGGCGGGGAGCTGTTTTTT.

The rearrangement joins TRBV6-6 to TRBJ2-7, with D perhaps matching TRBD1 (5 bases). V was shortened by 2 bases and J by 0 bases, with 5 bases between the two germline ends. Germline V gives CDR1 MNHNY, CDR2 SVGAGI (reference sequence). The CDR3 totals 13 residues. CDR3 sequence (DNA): TGTGCCAGCAGTTACGGGGCCTCCTACGAGCAGTACTTC. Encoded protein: CASSYGASYEQYF.

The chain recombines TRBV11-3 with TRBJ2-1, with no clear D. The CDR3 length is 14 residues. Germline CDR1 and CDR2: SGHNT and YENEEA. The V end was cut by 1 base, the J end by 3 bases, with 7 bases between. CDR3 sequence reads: CASSLVSGYNEQFF. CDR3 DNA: TGTGCCAGCAGCTTAGTCTCAGGCTACAATGAGCAGTTCTTC.

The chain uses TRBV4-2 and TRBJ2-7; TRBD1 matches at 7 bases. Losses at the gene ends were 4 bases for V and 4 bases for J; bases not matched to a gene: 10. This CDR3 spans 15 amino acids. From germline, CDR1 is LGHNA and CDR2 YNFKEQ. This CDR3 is CASSLSSTGLYEQYF. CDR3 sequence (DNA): TGTGCCAGCAGCCTTTCCTCGACAGGGCTTTACGAGCAGTACTTC.

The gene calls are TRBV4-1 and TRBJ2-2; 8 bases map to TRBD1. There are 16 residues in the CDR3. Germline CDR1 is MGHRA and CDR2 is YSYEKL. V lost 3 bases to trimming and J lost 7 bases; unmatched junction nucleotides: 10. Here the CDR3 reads CASSQQTGANNGELFF. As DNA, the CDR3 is TGCGCCAGCAGCCAGCAGACAGGGGCAAATAACGGGGAGCTGTTTTTT.

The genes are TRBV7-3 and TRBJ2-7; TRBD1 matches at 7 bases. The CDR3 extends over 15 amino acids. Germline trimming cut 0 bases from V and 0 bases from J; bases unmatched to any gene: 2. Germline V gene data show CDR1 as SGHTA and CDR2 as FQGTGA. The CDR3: CASSLTPGGSYEQYF. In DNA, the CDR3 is TGTGCCAGCAGCTTAACCCCAGGGGGCTCCTACGAGCAGTACTTC.

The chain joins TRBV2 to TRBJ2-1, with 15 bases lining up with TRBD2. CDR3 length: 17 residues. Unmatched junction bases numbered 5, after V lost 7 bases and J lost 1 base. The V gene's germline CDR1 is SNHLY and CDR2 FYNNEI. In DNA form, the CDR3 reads TGTGCCAGCATCTGGACTAGCGGGGGGGCTTCCTACAATGAGCAGTTCTTC. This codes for CASIWTSGGASYNEQFF.

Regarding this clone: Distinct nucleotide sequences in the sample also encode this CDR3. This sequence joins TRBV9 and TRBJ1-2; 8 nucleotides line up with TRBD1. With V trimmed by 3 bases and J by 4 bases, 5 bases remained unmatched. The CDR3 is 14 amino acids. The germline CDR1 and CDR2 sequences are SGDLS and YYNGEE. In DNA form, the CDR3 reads TGTGCCAGCAGCGCCGGACAGGGTACCTATGGCTACACCTTC. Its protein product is CASSAGQGTYGYTF.

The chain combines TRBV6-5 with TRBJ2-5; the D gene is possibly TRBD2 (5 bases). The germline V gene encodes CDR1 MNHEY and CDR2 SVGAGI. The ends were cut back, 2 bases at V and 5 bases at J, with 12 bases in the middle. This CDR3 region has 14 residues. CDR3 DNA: TGTGCCAGCAGTTACGCCCCGAGAGGGGAGACCCAGTACTTC. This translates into CASSYAPRGETQYF.

DNA of the CDR3: TGTGCCAGCAGCTTACATCCGGGGGATACGCAGTATTTT. Translating gives CASSLHPGDTQYF. V usage is TRBV11-2 and J usage is TRBJ2-3, with a possible D match to TRBD2 (5 bases). Between the trimmed V and J ends, which lost 2 bases and 6 bases, there was a span of 9 bases. Germline-derived CDR1 and CDR2 are SGHAT and FQNNGV. This CDR3 contains 13 residues.

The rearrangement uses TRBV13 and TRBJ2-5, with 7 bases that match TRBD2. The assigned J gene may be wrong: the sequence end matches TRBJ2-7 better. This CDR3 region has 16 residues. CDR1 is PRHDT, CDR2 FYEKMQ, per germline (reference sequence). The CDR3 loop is CASSLGTMSLGYEQYF. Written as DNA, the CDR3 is TGTGCCAGCAGCCTTGGGACTATGTCTTTGGGCTACGAGCAGTACTTC.

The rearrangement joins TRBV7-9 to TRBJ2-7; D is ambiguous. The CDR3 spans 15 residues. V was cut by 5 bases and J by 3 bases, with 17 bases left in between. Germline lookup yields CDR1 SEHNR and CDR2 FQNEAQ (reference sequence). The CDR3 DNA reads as TGTGCCAGCAGCGAGGCAAGCCTCGAAGGCTACGAGCAGTACTTC. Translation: CASSEASLEGYEQYF.

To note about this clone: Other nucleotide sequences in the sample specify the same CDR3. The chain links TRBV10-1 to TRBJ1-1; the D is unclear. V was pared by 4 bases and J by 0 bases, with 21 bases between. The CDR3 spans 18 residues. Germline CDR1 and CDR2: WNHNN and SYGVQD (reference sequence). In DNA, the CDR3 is TGCGCCAGCAGTGTTTGTGCGGCTCGGCGCCAGATGAACACTGAAGCTTTCTTT. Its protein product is CASSVCAARRQMNTEAFF.